This entry lists 7 T cell receptor beta chains sequenced from one sample in a study. TCRdb independently ran MiXCR on the 5' RACE reads; one entry per CDR3 protein. The table shows around 52,000 distinct CDR3 sequences, with about 28% occurring only once. The sequenced sample was tumor-infiltrating memory CD4+ T cells sorted from the breast tumor. Documented subset: memory CD4+ T cells, CD4+CD45RO+CD25-. These receptors all come from a female donor with breast cancer.

This chain links TRBV7-2 with TRBJ2-2, with TRBD1 identical over 10 bases. V shed 5 bases and J 5 bases; nucleotides not matched to a gene: 5. The CDR3 runs to 15 residues. Germline V gives CDR1 SGHTA, CDR2 FQGNSA. CDR3 DNA: TGTGCCAGCAGCCGAGCGGGACAGGGGACCGGGGAGCTGTTTTTT. This gives the protein CASSRAGQGTGELFF.

This clonotype turned up a few times. The rearrangement links TRBV6-5 to TRBJ1-5; D remains ambiguous. There are 13 residues in the CDR3. The V and J ends lost 8 bases and 3 bases respectively, with 11 bases between them. Germline V gene lookup returns CDR1 MNHEY and CDR2 SVGAGI. DNA for the CDR3: TGTGCCAGCGGCCGGGGTCTCAATCAGCCCCAGCATTTT. It encodes CASGRGLNQPQHF.

This clonotype has just a few counts. This chain connects TRBV11-1 to TRBJ2-7; D gene ambiguous. The CDR3 runs to 12 residues. Germline loops: CDR1 SGHAT, CDR2 FQDESV (reference sequence). V lost 4 bases and J lost 6, with 10 bases in between. The CDR3 DNA follows: TGTGCCAGCAGCTCTTCCCTGAGCGAGCAGTACTTC. As protein: CASSSSLSEQYF.

This clonotype has just a few counts. The J gene is TRBJ1-5, the V gene TRBV15; a weak D match, TRBD1 (6 bases). The germline CDR1 and CDR2 sequences are LNHNV and YYDKDF (reference sequence). This CDR3 spans 15 amino acids. Trimming pared 2 bases from V and 4 bases from J, leaving 12 bases between. This CDR3 reads CATSRTGLRNQPQHF. The DNA for the CDR3 is TGTGCCACCAGCAGAACAGGGCTTCGGAATCAGCCCCAGCATTTT.

J is TRBJ2-6 and V is TRBV4-2; possible D gene TRBD1, 5 bases. V gave up 3 bases and J gave up 0 bases, with 15 bases separating them. From germline, CDR1 is LGHNA and CDR2 YNFKEQ. CDR3 length equals 18 residues. The CDR3 DNA reads TGTGCCAGCAGCCATTACCAGGGTGAGATCTCTGGGGCCAACGTCCTGACTTTC. It codes for CASSHYQGEISGANVLTF.

This clonotype was detected a few times. This chain joins TRBV7-8 and TRBJ2-1; possible D gene TRBD2, 5 bases. The length of the CDR3 is 15 residues. Germline assignment: CDR1 SGHVS and CDR2 FQNEAQ. Deletions cut 4 bases from V and 9 bases from J, with 19 bases between. The CDR3 is CASSWTGLAGSEQFF. The CDR3 nucleotides are TGTGCCAGCAGCTGGACCGGGCTAGCTGGGAGTGAGCAGTTCTTC.

The CDR3 reads CSASPLAGVRETQYF. For the CDR3, the DNA is TGCAGTGCTAGCCCACTAGCGGGAGTGCGAGAGACCCAGTACTTC. The chain carries TRBV20-1 and TRBJ2-5, with TRBD2 matching over 11 bases. Trimming at V came to 3 bases and at J to 4 bases, leaving 7 bases not matched to a gene. The CDR3 is 15 residues long. Germline V gene lookup returns CDR1 DFQATT and CDR2 SNEGSKA (reference sequence).